The clone carrying this TCR beta chain showed up just a few times. The data are from a study of T-cell reconstitution after alpha-beta-depleted transplantation in children. The CDR3 sequence is 11 residues long. Germline V gives CDR1 SGHRS, CDR2 YFSETQ. V lost 4 bases, J lost 5 bases, and 6 bases lay in between. TCRbeta library construction was performed incorporating unique molecular identifiers. Each CDR3 protein gets one entry after TCRdb re-called the PCR reads with MiXCR. Of about 540,000 distinct CDR3 sequences in the sample, around 20% were seen once. The material was PBMCs from the stem cell graft donor, obtained from the stem cell graft. V is TRBV5-1 and J is TRBJ2-5; D gene ambiguous. This receptor was taken from a human donor who donated a stem cell graft to a child with acute lymphoblastic leukemia. CDR3 sequence reads: CASSPDETQYF. The CDR3 DNA reads as TGCGCCAGCAGCCCGGATGAGACCCAGTACTTC. The complete variable domain, with remaining parts taken from reference TRBV5-1 and TRBJ2-5, reads KAGVTQTPRYLIKTRGQQVTLSCSPISGHRSVSWYQQTPGQGLQFLFEYFSETQRNKGNFPGRFSGRQFSNSRSEMNVSTLELGDSALYLCASSPDETQYFGPGTRLLVL.